This TCR beta chain is from a study of radiation and T cells in renal cell carcinoma. Profiling relied on immunoSEQ multiplex PCR, and the TCRdb table lists in-frame clones only, not all of them. In the table there are some 150,000 clones, around nine tenths of which are singletons. This sample's time point: baseline pretreatment blood. Described treatment: 15 Gy SBRT to primary tumor, nephrectomy 4 weeks later. After SBRT, blood was collected at 2 and 4 weeks, plus baseline. The tumor was a clear cell renal cell carcinoma. Germline V gene data show CDR1 as MDHEN and CDR2 as SYDVKM. The CDR3 spans 14 residues. V was cut by 6 bases and J by 11 bases, with 22 bases left in between.

The receptor was isolated from a woman in her 50s with renal cell carcinoma. The chain has TRBV28 and TRBJ1-1, with D maybe TRBD1 (5 bases). This material consisted of blood, taken from a patient whose treatment included radiotherapy and nephrectomy. This CDR3 reads CASRISRSGRRAFF. The DNA of the CDR3 is TGTGCCAGCAGGATCTCCCGGTCGGGACGGCGGGCTTTCTTT.